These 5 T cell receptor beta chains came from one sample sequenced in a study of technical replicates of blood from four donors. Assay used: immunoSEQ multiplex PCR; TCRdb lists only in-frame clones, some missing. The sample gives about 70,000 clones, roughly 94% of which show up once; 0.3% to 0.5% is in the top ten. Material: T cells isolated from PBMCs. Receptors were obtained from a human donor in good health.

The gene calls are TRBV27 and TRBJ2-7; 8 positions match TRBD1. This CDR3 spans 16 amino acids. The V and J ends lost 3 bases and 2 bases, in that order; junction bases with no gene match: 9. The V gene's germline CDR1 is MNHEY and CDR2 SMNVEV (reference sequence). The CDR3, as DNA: TGTGCCAGCAGTTTTTACTCAGGGGGCGTCCCCTACGAGCAGTACTTC. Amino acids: CASSFYSGGVPYEQYF.

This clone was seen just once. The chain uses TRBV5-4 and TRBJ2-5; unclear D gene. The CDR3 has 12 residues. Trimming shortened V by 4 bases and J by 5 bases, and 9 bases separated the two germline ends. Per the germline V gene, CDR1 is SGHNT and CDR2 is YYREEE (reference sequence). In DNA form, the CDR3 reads TGTGCCAGCAGCCCTGCTATGGAGACCCAGTACTTC. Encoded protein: CASSPAMETQYF.

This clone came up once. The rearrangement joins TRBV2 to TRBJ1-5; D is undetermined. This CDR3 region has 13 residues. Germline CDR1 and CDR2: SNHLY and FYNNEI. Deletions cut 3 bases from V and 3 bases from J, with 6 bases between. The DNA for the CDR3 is TGTGCCAGCAGTGATCATCCCAATCAGCCCCAGCATTTT. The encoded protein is CASSDHPNQPQHF.

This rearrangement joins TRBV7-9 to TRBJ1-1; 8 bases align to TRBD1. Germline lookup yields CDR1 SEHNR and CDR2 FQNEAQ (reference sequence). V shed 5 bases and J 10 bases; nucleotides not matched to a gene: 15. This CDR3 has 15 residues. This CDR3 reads CASSRRRGQGGRAFF. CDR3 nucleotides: TGTGCCAGCAGCCGCCGTCGAGGACAGGGTGGGAGAGCTTTCTTT.

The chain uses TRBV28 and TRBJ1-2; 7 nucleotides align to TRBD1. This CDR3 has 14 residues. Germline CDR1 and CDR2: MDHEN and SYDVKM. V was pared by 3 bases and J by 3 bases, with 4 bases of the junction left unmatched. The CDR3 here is CASSFSTGDYGYTF. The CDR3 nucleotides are TGTGCCAGCAGTTTTTCCACAGGGGACTATGGCTACACCTTC.